This T cell receptor beta chain stems from a study of OX40 agonist ivuxolimab in advanced cancers. The CDR3 covers 15 residues. Trimming left V 2 bases short and J 4 bases short, with 12 bases between. CDR1 is MNHNS, CDR2 SASEGT, per germline. Sequenced by immunoSEQ multiplex PCR; TCRdb stores in-frame clones only, minus some. This repertoire shows 60,000 to 70,000 clones, around 87% found once; its top ten account for 3.5% to 5%. The receptor comes from an adult with an advanced solid tumor such as melanoma, head and neck, liver or kidney cancer. This chain connects TRBV6-1 to TRBJ1-5, with D possibly TRBD1 on 5 matching bases. The sequences come from CD4+ or CD8+ T cells sorted from blood, collected in a trial of the OX40 agonist ivuxolimab. CDR3 loop: CASSELRQINQPQHF. The CDR3 nucleotides are TGTGCCAGCAGTGAATTGAGACAGATAAATCAGCCCCAGCATTTT.